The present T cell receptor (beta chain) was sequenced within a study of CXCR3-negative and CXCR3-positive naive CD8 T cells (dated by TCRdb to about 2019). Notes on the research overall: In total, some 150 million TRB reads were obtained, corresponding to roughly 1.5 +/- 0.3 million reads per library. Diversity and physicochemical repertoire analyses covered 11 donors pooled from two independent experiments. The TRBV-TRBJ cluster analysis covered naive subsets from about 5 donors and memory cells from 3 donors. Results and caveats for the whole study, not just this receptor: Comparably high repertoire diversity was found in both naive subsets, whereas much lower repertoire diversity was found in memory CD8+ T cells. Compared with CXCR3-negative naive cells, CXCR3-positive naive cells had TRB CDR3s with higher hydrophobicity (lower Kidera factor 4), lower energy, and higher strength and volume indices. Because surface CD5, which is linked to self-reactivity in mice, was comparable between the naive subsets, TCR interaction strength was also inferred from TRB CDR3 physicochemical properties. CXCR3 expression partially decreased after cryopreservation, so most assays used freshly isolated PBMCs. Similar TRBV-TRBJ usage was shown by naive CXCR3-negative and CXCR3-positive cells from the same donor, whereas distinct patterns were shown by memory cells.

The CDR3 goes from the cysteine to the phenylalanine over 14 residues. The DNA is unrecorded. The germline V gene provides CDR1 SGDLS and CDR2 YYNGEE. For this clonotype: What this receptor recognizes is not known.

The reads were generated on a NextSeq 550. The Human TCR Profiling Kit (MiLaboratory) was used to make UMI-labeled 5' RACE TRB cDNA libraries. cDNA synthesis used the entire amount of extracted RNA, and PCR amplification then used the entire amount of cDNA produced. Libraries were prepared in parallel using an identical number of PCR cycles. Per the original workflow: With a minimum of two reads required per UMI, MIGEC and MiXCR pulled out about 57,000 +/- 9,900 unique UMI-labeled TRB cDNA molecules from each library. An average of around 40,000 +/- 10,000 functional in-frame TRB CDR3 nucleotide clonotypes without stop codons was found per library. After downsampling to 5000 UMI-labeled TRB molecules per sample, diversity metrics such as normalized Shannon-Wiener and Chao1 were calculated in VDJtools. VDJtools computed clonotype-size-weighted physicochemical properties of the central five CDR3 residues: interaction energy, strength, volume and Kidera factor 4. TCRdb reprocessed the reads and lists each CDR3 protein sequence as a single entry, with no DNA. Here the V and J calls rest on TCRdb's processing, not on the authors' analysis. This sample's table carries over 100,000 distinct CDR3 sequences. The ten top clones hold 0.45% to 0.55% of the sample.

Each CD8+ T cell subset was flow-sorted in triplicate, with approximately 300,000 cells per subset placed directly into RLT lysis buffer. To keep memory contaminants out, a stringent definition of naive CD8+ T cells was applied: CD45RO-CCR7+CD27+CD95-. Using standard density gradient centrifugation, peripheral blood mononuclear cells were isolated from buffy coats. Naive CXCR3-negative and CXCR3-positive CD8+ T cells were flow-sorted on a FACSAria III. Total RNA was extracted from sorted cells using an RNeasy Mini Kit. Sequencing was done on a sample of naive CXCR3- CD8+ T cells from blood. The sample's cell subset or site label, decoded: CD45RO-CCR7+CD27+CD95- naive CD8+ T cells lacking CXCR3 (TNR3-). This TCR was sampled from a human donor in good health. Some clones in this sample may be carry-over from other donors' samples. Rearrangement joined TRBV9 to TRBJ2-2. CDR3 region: CASSVGSASGELFF.